A single TCR delta chain is shown here with its context. Its binding antigen is unknown. At residue 14, the TCRdb protein and translated DNA are inconsistent; the protein given comes from the DNA. This specimen belongs to a study of delta chain sequences of gamma delta T cells (dated by TCRdb to the late 2010s). The CDR3 spans 17 residues, from the cysteine through the phenylalanine. The CDR3 DNA has 51 bases and is translated from base 1. Taken from the germline V gene (reference sequence), the CDR1 and CDR2 loops are TVYSNPD and GDNSRS. The V and J ends are trimmed by 5 bases and 9 bases, leaving 34 bases between them. The library was produced with PCR. The instrument was an Illumina MiSeq. TCRdb called clones from the public reads with CATT, and repeated DNA sequences were later combined into one row. The sample table contains about 3,400 delta-chain clones; only one count was recorded for about 56% of them. 55% to 60% of the sample comes from the top ten.

The sequence came from a human donor with breast cancer. Material: a tumor sample. The chain is made from TRDV3 and TRDJ1; the best D guess is TRDD3, with 6 bases matching. CDR3 loop: CARLFCPGYSGRDELIF. The DNA sequence follows: TGTGCCCGCCTTTTTTGCCCCGGATACTCGGGGAGGGATGAACTCATCTTT. The full variable domain, completed from the reference TRDV3 and TRDJ1 proteins outside the CDR3, reads CDKVTQSSPDQTVASGSEVVLLCTYDTVYSNPDLFWYRIRPDYSFQFVFYGDNSRSEGADFTQGRFSVKHILTQKAFHLVISPVRTEDSATYYCARLFCPGYSGRDELIFGKGTRVTVEP.